A selection of T cell receptor beta chains follows, all from one sample in a study of T cell changes during pregnancy in multiple sclerosis. The assay was immunoSEQ multiplex PCR, and TCRdb's table has in-frame clones only and misses some. The data hold about 53,000 clones, with approximately 91% observed a single time. The sample consisted of CD4+ T cells from peripheral blood mononuclear cells, taken in the third trimester of pregnancy. These receptors were collected from a female donor with multiple sclerosis, enrolled in a pregnancy study. Both conserved end residues are part of each CDR3. D genes are given only for firm matches. Only part of the rows carry a size: once, few, many, or a class if the clone is expanded.

clone_size	d_call	v_call	j_call	cdr3_length	cdr3_nt	cdr3_aa
-	TRBD1	TRBV19	TRBJ2-1	15	TGTGCCAGTCTAAACCGGGACAGGGGGCCCAATGAGCAGTTCTTC	CASLNRDRGPNEQFF
-	-	TRBV20-1	TRBJ1-2	11	TGCAGTACCACCCATGGCCCTGGCTACACCTTC	CSTTHGPGYTF
-	-	TRBV7-9	TRBJ2-2	16	TGTGCCAGCAGCTCGGGACCCGGGAGTGACACCGGGGAGCTGTTTTTT	CASSSGPGSDTGELFF
-	TRBD1	TRBV30	TRBJ1-6	16	TGTGCCTGGAAATTACCGACAGGGCGATTGCACTCACCCCTCCACTTT	CAWKLPTGRLHSPLHF
-	-	TRBV5-3	TRBJ2-1	15	TGTGCCAGAAGCCCGGACTGGACAGACTACAATGAGCAGTTCTTC	CARSPDWTDYNEQFF
-	-	TRBV7-8	TRBJ1-5	15	TGTGCCAGCAGCTTAGCCCGTTTCGTTAATCAGCCCCAGCATTTT	CASSLARFVNQPQHF
-	TRBD2	TRBV7-3	TRBJ2-2	15	TGTGCCAGCAGCCCAGCGGGGGCCGACACCGGGGAGCTGTTTTTT	CASSPAGADTGELFF
-	TRBD1	TRBV4-1	TRBJ1-1	14	TGCGCCAGCAGCCAATTTCAGGGGGCGGCTGAAGCTTTCTTT	CASSQFQGAAEAFF
-	TRBD2	TRBV7-3	TRBJ2-5	17	TGTGCCAGCAGCCCAGGGGTTAGGATAGCGGGACAAGAGACCCAGTACTTC	CASSPGVRIAGQETQYF
-	TRBD1	TRBV5-1	TRBJ1-3	14	TGCGCCAGTTCAACAGGGGAACTCGGAAACACCATATATTTT	CASSTGELGNTIYF
once	TRBD1	TRBV7-9	TRBJ1-1	14	TGTGCCAGCAGCCGCGGGTCAGGGGGCACTGAAGCTTTCTTT	CASSRGSGGTEAFF
-	TRBD1	TRBV10-3	TRBJ1-1	17	TGTGCCATCAGTGATTCGGACAGGGCCGAATCGAGGACTGAAGCTTTCTTT	CAISDSDRAESRTEAFF
-	TRBD2	TRBV5-4	TRBJ2-3	16	TGTGCCAGCAGCTTCTACCTAGCGGCCAGCACAGATACGCAGTATTTT	CASSFYLAASTDTQYF
-	TRBD1	TRBV7-4	TRBJ2-7	17	TGTGCCAGCAGCTTAGTTTTGCGACAGGGCCGGACCTACGAGCAGTACTTC	CASSLVLRQGRTYEQYF
-	TRBD2	TRBV6-1	TRBJ2-1	14	TGTGCCAGCTGTCGCGAAGTAGCGGGGGACGAGCAGTTCTTC	CASCREVAGDEQFF
once	TRBD2	TRBV7-8	TRBJ2-3	20	TGTGCCAGCAGCTCAGGACGGACTAGCGGGGGGTGGGGGGATACAGATACGCAGTATTTT	CASSSGRTSGGWGDTDTQYF
few	-	TRBV7-9	TRBJ2-7	14	TGTGCCAGCAGCCCAGAAGGGGGCTCCTACGAGCAGTACTTC	CASSPEGGSYEQYF
-	-	TRBV15	TRBJ2-2	15	TGTGCCACCAGCGGGAGCCTAATCAACACCGGGGAGCTGTTTTTT	CATSGSLINTGELFF
-	-	TRBV5-1	TRBJ1-1	11	TGCGCCAGCAGCTTGGACGGGTCCGCTTTCTTT	CASSLDGSAFF
few	-	TRBV6-4	TRBJ1-1	13	TGTGCCAGCAGCTCTCACCGGGACACTGAAGCTTTCTTT	CASSSHRDTEAFF
once	TRBD1	TRBV7-9	TRBJ1-2	16	TGTGCCAGCAGCTCCGGGGGACAGAAAATTAACTATGGCTACACCTTC	CASSSGGQKINYGYTF
-	-	TRBV28	TRBJ2-6	14	TGTGCCAGCAGGGGCGTCTCTGGGGCCAACGTCCTGACTTTC	CASRGVSGANVLTF
-	-	TRBV9	TRBJ1-6	16	TGTGCCAGCAGCGTCAGTGCGGGGGCGGATAATTCACCCCTCCACTTT	CASSVSAGADNSPLHF
few	-	TRBV19	TRBJ1-1	14	TGTGCCAGTACTAACACGGGGGGGAACACTGAAGCTTTCTTT	CASTNTGGNTEAFF
-	TRBD1	TRBV7-8	TRBJ2-7	18	TGTGCCAGCAGCTTAGGGTGGGGACAGGTAACGAGCTCCTACGAGCAGTACTTC	CASSLGWGQVTSSYEQYF
-	-	TRBV6-1	TRBJ1-6	15	TGTGCCAGCAGTCACCAAGGACAGAATAATTCACCCCTCCACTTT	CASSHQGQNNSPLHF
-	-	TRBV10-3	TRBJ1-2	13	TGTGCCATCAGCGAAGACAGGAACTATGGCTACACCTTC	CAISEDRNYGYTF
-	TRBD1	TRBV18	TRBJ1-4	18	TGTGCCAGCTCACGGAAGGGACAGACAATATCAACTAATGAAAAACTGTTTTTT	CASSRKGQTISTNEKLFF
-	-	TRBV5-6	TRBJ1-6	13	TGTGCCAGCAGCTGGGACACCAATTCACCCCTCCACTTT	CASSWDTNSPLHF
-	-	TRBV9	TRBJ2-5	15	TGTGCCAGCAGCGCCACCGCGGCATTCGCGGAGACCCAGTACTTC	CASSATAAFAETQYF
-	TRBD2	TRBV10-3	TRBJ2-3	17	TGTGCCACCCTATCACCCCCCTCGCGGGGGGACACAGATACGCAGTATTTT	CATLSPPSRGDTDTQYF
-	-	TRBV6-6	TRBJ1-6	11	TGTGCCAGCAGATACAGGGAGGCCCTCCACTTT	CASRYREALHF
once	-	TRBV14	TRBJ1-2	13	TGTGCCAGCAGCCGAACTACAGGGTTTGGCTACACCTTC	CASSRTTGFGYTF
-	-	TRBV6-6	TRBJ2-7	11	TGTGCCAGCAGCTATACCTACGAGCAGTACTTC	CASSYTYEQYF
-	TRBD1	TRBV7-7	TRBJ2-5	14	TGTGCTAGCAGCGGGACAGGGGGCTTAGAGACCCAGTACTTC	CASSGTGGLETQYF
-	TRBD2	TRBV29-1	TRBJ2-7	14	TGCAGCGTCGCCGGGACTAGCGGAACCTACGAGCAGTACTTC	CSVAGTSGTYEQYF
once	-	TRBV6-5	TRBJ2-5	14	TGTGCCAGCAGCCCCTCGGGGTACCAAGAGACCCAGTACTTC	CASSPSGYQETQYF
-	-	TRBV7-9	TRBJ2-2	15	TGTGCCAGCAGCTTAGGGCCAGGGAAGTACGGGGAGCTGTTTTTT	CASSLGPGKYGELFF
-	TRBD2	TRBV5-1	TRBJ2-3	16	TGCGCCAGCAGCATCGAAGCGGGGGGGCTGGCAGATACGCAGTATTTT	CASSIEAGGLADTQYF
few	TRBD1	TRBV12-5	TRBJ1-4	15	TGTGCTAGTGGTCAAGGACAGGGAACTAATGAAAAACTGTTTTTT	CASGQGQGTNEKLFF
-	TRBD2	TRBV7-9	TRBJ2-7	13	TGTGCCAGCAGCCCGGGGGGGGGCCACGAGCAGTACTTC	CASSPGGGHEQYF
-	-	TRBV4-1	TRBJ2-2	17	TGCGCCAGCAGCCAAGGGCGAGGACAGAGAACAAACGGGGAGCTGTTTTTT	CASSQGRGQRTNGELFF
-	TRBD2	TRBV6-5	TRBJ2-1	16	TGTGCCAGCAGTTACTCGTGGGGTAGCGGGGGCGATGAGCAGTTCTTC	CASSYSWGSGGDEQFF
-	TRBD2	TRBV6-5	TRBJ2-7	16	TGTGCCAGCAGTTCGAGGACTAGCGGGGGGGCTTACGAGCAGTACTTC	CASSSRTSGGAYEQYF
-	-	TRBV30	TRBJ1-4	12	TGTGCCTGGCGCGCAGGTGGTGAAAAACTGTTTTTT	CAWRAGGEKLFF
-	TRBD1	TRBV5-4	TRBJ2-1	15	TGTGCCAGCAGCAAAGAGGGGACAGCCTACAATGAGCAGTTCTTC	CASSKEGTAYNEQFF
once	TRBD1	TRBV5-1	TRBJ1-4	18	TGCGCCAGCAGCTGGTCGGCGGCAGGGGGCGGGGGTAATGAAAAACTGTTTTTT	CASSWSAAGGGGNEKLFF
-	TRBD1	TRBV2	TRBJ2-6	19	TGTGCCAGCAGTTTTTTACTGGACAGGGACAACTCTGGGGCCAACGTCCTGACTTTC	CASSFLLDRDNSGANVLTF
-	TRBD1	TRBV10-3	TRBJ1-2	13	TGTGCCGCCGGACAGGGAGGGAGCTATGGCTACACCTTC	CAAGQGGSYGYTF
few	-	TRBV5-1	TRBJ1-1	13	TGCGCCAGCAGCTTGACAGGGTACACTGAAGCTTTCTTT	CASSLTGYTEAFF
-	-	TRBV7-2	TRBJ2-7	15	TGTGCCAGCAGCTTAGCGCCCGGGGGTCATTACGAGCAGTACTTC	CASSLAPGGHYEQYF
once	-	TRBV7-8	TRBJ2-7	16	TGTGCCAGCAGCTTAGAGGCTATCGTGGGCGCCTACGAGCAGTACTTC	CASSLEAIVGAYEQYF
-	TRBD1	TRBV15	TRBJ2-7	14	TGTGCCACCAGCACGGGACAGGGGGGGGGCGAGCAGTACTTC	CATSTGQGGGEQYF
-	TRBD1	TRBV12-5	TRBJ1-1	16	TGTGCTAGTGGTTTGGTACTAGGGGGCGAAGGCACTGAAGCTTTCTTT	CASGLVLGGEGTEAFF
-	-	TRBV2	TRBJ2-3	12	TGTGCCAGCGGACTGGTGTCAGATACGCAGTATTTT	CASGLVSDTQYF